Listed here are 30 T cell receptor beta chains from one sample, sequenced in a study of blood T cell repertoires in COVID-19. Sequencing used immunoSEQ multiplex PCR; TCRdb keeps in-frame clones, though not all of them. This table has 250,000 to 300,000 clones, 85% appearing once. Sequenced sample: peripheral blood. The receptors here all came from a man aged 50 to 59 with active or convalescent COVID-19.

A few counts support this clone. This sequence joins TRBV28 and TRBJ1-1, with D possibly TRBD1 on 5 matching bases. Germline CDR1 is MDHEN and CDR2 is SYDVKM. V lost 5 bases and J 6 bases, leaving 16 bases between the germline ends. The CDR3 is made up of 14 amino acids. CDR3 region: CASSPFGGSSEAFF. Written as DNA, the CDR3 is TGTGCCAGCAGTCCCTTTGGGGGGTCGTCTGAAGCTTTCTTT.

The gene calls are TRBV19 and TRBJ1-4; D may be TRBD1 (5 bases). The CDR3 length is 17 residues. V was pared by 6 bases and J by 2 bases, with 19 bases between. Germline V lookup: CDR1 LNHDA, CDR2 SQIVND (reference sequence). CDR3 residues: CASRDRGGRSTNEKLFF. DNA of the CDR3: TGTGCCAGTAGGGACCGGGGGGGTAGATCGACTAATGAAAAACTGTTTTTT.

The gene calls are TRBV5-1 and TRBJ2-3; 11 bases are a match to TRBD2. The junction had 5 bases not matched to a gene; V was cut back by 0 bases and J by 2 bases. Germline assignment: CDR1 SGHRS and CDR2 YFSETQ. The CDR3 length is 17 residues. CDR3 sequence reads: CASSLGALAGATDTQYF. Written as DNA, the CDR3 is TGCGCCAGCAGCTTGGGGGCACTAGCGGGAGCCACAGATACGCAGTATTTT.

The chain couples TRBV7-9 to TRBJ2-1; 14 bases line up with TRBD2. Germline V CDR1 and CDR2: SEHNR, FQNEAQ (reference sequence). V trimming: 3 bases; J trimming: 9 bases; junction bases outside the gene matches: 10. The CDR3 is 17 amino acids. CDR3 in amino acids: CASSFDPGLAGVGEQFF. CDR3 sequence (DNA): TGTGCCAGCAGCTTCGACCCGGGACTAGCGGGAGTGGGTGAGCAGTTCTTC.

The chain couples TRBV10-2 to TRBJ2-3; D gene ambiguous. Germline V lookup: CDR1 WSHSY, CDR2 SAAADI. Trimming removed 4 bases at V and 4 bases at J, with 9 bases between. There are 13 residues in the CDR3. CDR3 sequence reads: CASSVVQSDTQYF. The DNA for the CDR3 is TGCGCCAGCAGTGTAGTCCAATCAGATACGCAGTATTTT.

V and J are TRBV7-9 and TRBJ1-2, with D unclear. CDR3 length equals 14 residues. CDR1 is SEHNR and CDR2 is FQNEAQ in the germline V gene (reference sequence). V lost 4 bases, J lost 3 bases, and 12 bases lay in between. This chain's CDR3 is CASSYSEKDYGYTF. The CDR3 nucleotides are TGTGCCAGCAGCTACTCTGAGAAAGACTATGGCTACACCTTC.

The chain has TRBV19 and TRBJ2-1; the match to TRBD2 covers 13 bases. Trimming cost V 11 bases and J 8 bases; bases outside gene matches: 9. The CDR3 extends over 14 amino acids. Germline CDR1 reads LNHDA; CDR2 reads SQIVND (reference sequence). CDR3 in DNA: TGTGCCTGCCGTCGGACTAGCGGGAGTCATGAGCAGTTCTTC. It codes for CACRRTSGSHEQFF.

The V and J genes are TRBV28 and TRBJ2-1; 10 bases fit TRBD2. This CDR3 spans 16 amino acids. With 6 bases clipped from V and 1 base from J, the junction kept 6 bases outside the gene matches. Looked up from germline, CDR1 is MDHEN and CDR2 is SYDVKM. CDR3 region: CASSPTSGSSYNEQFF. As DNA, the CDR3 is TGTGCCAGCAGCCCGACTAGCGGGTCTTCCTACAATGAGCAGTTCTTC.

Written as DNA, the CDR3 is TGTGCCAGCAGTTTTCGGGGGAGAGCCAAAAACATTCAGTACTTC. It specifies CASSFRGRAKNIQYF. The chain uses TRBV27 and TRBJ2-4; maybe TRBD2 (6 bases). The CDR3 extends over 15 amino acids. The germline V gene has CDR1 MNHEY and CDR2 SMNVEV (reference sequence). Trimming removed 3 bases at V and 0 bases at J, with 9 bases between.

V and J are TRBV7-9 and TRBJ1-1, with D uncertain. Trimming took 4 bases from V and 0 from J, leaving 15 bases between them. Germline CDR1 is SEHNR and CDR2 is FQNEAQ (reference sequence). The CDR3 is 16 amino acids. CDR3 sequence reads: CASSSNRQAMNTEAFF. The CDR3 DNA sequence: TGTGCCAGCAGCTCGAATAGACAAGCCATGAACACTGAAGCTTTCTTT.

The chain has TRBV5-1 and TRBJ2-3, with D uncertain. Germline V gene sequence: CDR1 SGHRS, CDR2 YFSETQ. This CDR3 spans 14 amino acids. V lost 0 bases to trimming and J lost 6 bases, with 11 bases between them. The CDR3 protein is CASSLEPTGDTQYF. The CDR3 DNA follows: TGCGCCAGCAGCTTGGAACCAACCGGGGATACGCAGTATTTT.

There are a few counts of this clone. The chain uses TRBV19 and TRBJ1-2, with D perhaps TRBD1 (6 bases). Per the germline V gene, CDR1 is LNHDA and CDR2 is SQIVND (reference sequence). This CDR3 is built from 12 residues. The V and J ends lost 10 bases and 5 bases respectively, with 14 bases between them. This CDR3 reads CATKGGRYGYTF. CDR3 DNA sequence: TGTGCCACCAAAGGGGGTCGTTATGGCTACACCTTC.

The chain employs TRBV7-8 and TRBJ1-2, with 8 bases identical to TRBD1. CDR3 length equals 16 residues. J gave up 0 bases and V 5 bases, and 8 bases lay outside the gene matches. CDR1 and CDR2 from the germline V gene are SGHVS and FQNEAQ. CDR3 protein: CASSPGTGRANYGYTF. The CDR3 DNA follows: TGTGCCAGCAGCCCCGGGACAGGACGTGCTAACTATGGCTACACCTTC.

The rearrangement uses TRBV7-2 and TRBJ1-1; 10 bases line up with TRBD1. CDR3 length: 15 residues. J lost 1 base, V lost 1 base, and 0 bases had no gene match. Looked up from germline, CDR1 is SGHTA and CDR2 is FQGNSA. The CDR3: CASSLGTGGNTEAFF. The CDR3 DNA follows: TGTGCCAGCAGCTTAGGGACAGGGGGGAACACTGAAGCTTTCTTT.

The table lists this clone with a few counts. The genes are TRBV6-2 or TRBV6-3 and TRBJ1-1; TRBD1 is a possible D gene (6 bases). The V gene's germline CDR1 is MNHEY and CDR2 SVGEGT. The germline V and J ends were trimmed by 5 bases and 1 base, with 14 bases remaining between them. The CDR3 has 15 amino acids. The CDR3 is CASSDPQGRNTEAFF. CDR3 DNA sequence: TGTGCCAGCAGTGATCCACAGGGAAGGAACACTGAAGCTTTCTTT.

This clone was detected only a few times. The rearrangement joins TRBV20-1 to TRBJ1-2, with unresolved D. The CDR3 consists of 10 residues. V gave up 6 bases and J gave up 8 bases, with 10 bases separating them. Per germline, CDR1 DFQATT and CDR2 SNEGSKA (reference sequence). The CDR3 reads CSAHEEGYTF. CDR3 in DNA: TGCAGTGCCCATGAGGAAGGCTACACCTTC.

This clone was seen only once. The chain has TRBV25-1 and TRBJ2-1, with 7 bases that match TRBD1. Trimming took 4 bases from V and 0 from J; bases not matched to a gene: 9. CDR3 size: 17 residues. Germline V gives CDR1 MGHDK, CDR2 SYGVNS. CDR3: CASSAPTGLISYNEQFF. The CDR3, as DNA: TGTGCCAGCAGTGCCCCGACAGGGCTGATCTCCTACAATGAGCAGTTCTTC. The full variable domain, rest sourced from reference TRBV25-1 and TRBJ2-1, is EADIYQTPRYLVIGTGKKITLECSQTMGHDKMYWYQQDPGMELHLIHYSYGVNSTEKGDLSSESTVSRIRTEHFPLTLESARPSHTSQYLCASSAPTGLISYNEQFFGPGTRLTVL.

This clone was seen only a few times. One end of the junction is discordant with germline, which a read error may explain. This rearrangement joins TRBV7-9 to TRBJ1-2; TRBD1 agrees at 7 bases. CDR1 and CDR2 from the germline V gene are SEHNR and FQNEAQ (reference sequence). This CDR3 spans 13 amino acids. CDR3 DNA sequence: TGTGCCAGCAGCTTAGGACAGGGAGAGCTATTCGCCTTC. Its protein is CASSLGQGELFAF.

V and J are TRBV3-1 (or the pseudogene TRBV3-2) and TRBJ2-1; D ambiguous. Germline CDR1 reads LGHDT; CDR2 reads YNNKEL (reference sequence). Trimming cost V 1 base and J 9 bases, with 7 bases left between them. This CDR3 contains 12 residues. CDR3: CASSQGRGEQFF. The CDR3 DNA is TGTGCCAGCAGCCAAGGACGAGGTGAGCAGTTCTTC.

The J gene is TRBJ2-1, the V gene TRBV5-1; the D gene is possibly TRBD2 (5 bases). The germline V gene encodes CDR1 SGHRS and CDR2 YFSETQ. V gave up 2 bases and J gave up 0 bases, with 9 bases separating them. This CDR3 region has 15 residues. Here the CDR3 DNA reads TGCGCCAGCAGCTTTGAGGGCCCCTCCTACAATGAGCAGTTCTTC. Amino acid sequence: CASSFEGPSYNEQFF.

The CDR3 sequence: CAWSEPSGTATEQYF. The CDR3 bases are TGTGCCTGGAGTGAACCTAGCGGGACGGCCACCGAGCAGTACTTC. The chain has TRBV30 and TRBJ2-7; TRBD2 matches 9 bases. The V gene end was trimmed by 1 base and the J gene end by 6 bases; junction bases not matched to a gene: 10. Germline V gives CDR1 GTSNPN, CDR2 SVGIG (reference sequence). The CDR3 extends over 15 amino acids.

The rearrangement links TRBV7-6 to TRBJ2-6; 12 nucleotides match TRBD1. From germline, CDR1 is SGHVS and CDR2 FNYEAQ. This CDR3 is 17 amino acids long. The V segment lost 5 bases and the J segment 4 bases; nucleotides outside the gene matches: 6. The CDR3 region is CASSPGQGALGANVLTF. CDR3 DNA: TGTGCCAGCAGCCCGGGACAGGGGGCCTTGGGGGCCAACGTCCTGACTTTC.

This clone came up once. This rearrangement joins TRBV18 to TRBJ2-7; a weak D match, TRBD1 (5 bases). The CDR3 sequence is 14 residues long. Germline V gives CDR1 KGHSH, CDR2 LQKENI. Trimming cost V 6 bases and J 2 bases, with 14 bases left between them. CDR3 in amino acids: CASSPTGDAYEQYF. CDR3 nucleotide sequence: TGTGCCAGCTCGCCCACAGGTGACGCCTACGAGCAGTACTTC.

The chain uses TRBV30 and TRBJ1-6; the match to TRBD1 covers 7 bases. This CDR3 spans 17 amino acids. The V and J ends lost 2 bases and 2 bases, in that order; junction bases with no gene match: 9. Germline CDR1 reads GTSNPN; CDR2 reads SVGIG (reference sequence). DNA for the CDR3: TGTGCCTGGAGTTCAGACAGGGCAGGGGCCTATAATTCACCCCTCCACTTT. Its protein product is CAWSSDRAGAYNSPLHF.

This chain uses TRBV5-6 with TRBJ1-1; 10 bases match TRBD1. The length of the CDR3 is 15 residues. Trimming took 2 bases from V and 2 from J; bases not matched to a gene: 3. CDR1 and CDR2 from the germline V gene are SGHDT and YYEEEE. CDR3: CASSFRDRGNTEAFF. CDR3 nucleotide sequence: TGTGCCAGCAGCTTCCGGGACAGGGGTAACACTGAAGCTTTCTTT.

This chain connects TRBV7-6 to TRBJ2-5; 10 bases are shared with TRBD2. CDR1 is SGHVS, CDR2 FNYEAQ, per germline. After removal of 2 bases from V and 4 bases from J, the junction contained 7 bases not matched to a gene. The CDR3 loop spans 16 amino acids. The CDR3: CASSLNLAGDLETQYF. CDR3 DNA: TGTGCCAGCAGCTTAAATCTAGCGGGAGATCTAGAGACCCAGTACTTC. Using reference TRBV7-6 and TRBJ2-5 for the parts outside the CDR3, the full variable domain is GAGVSQSPRYKVTKRGQDVALRCDPISGHVSLYWYRQALGQGPEFLTYFNYEAQQDKSGLPNDRFSAERPEGSISTLTIQRTEQRDSAMYRCASSLNLAGDLETQYFGPGTRLLVL.

The rearrangement uses TRBV29-1 and TRBJ2-6; D not certain. This CDR3 region has 13 residues. Trimming left V 5 bases short and J 1 base short, with 6 bases between. The germline V gene encodes CDR1 SQVTM and CDR2 ANQGSEA. CDR3 nucleotide sequence: TGCAGCGTTAGAGTTTCTGGGGCCAACGTCCTGACTTTC. Amino acids: CSVRVSGANVLTF. Combining the CDR3 with reference TRBV29-1 and TRBJ2-6 gives the whole variable domain SAVISQKPSRDICQRGTSLTIQCQVDSQVTMMFWYRQQPGQSLTLIATANQGSEATYESGFVIDKFPISRPNLTFSTLTVSNMSPEDSSIYLCSVRVSGANVLTFGAGSRLTVL.

The CDR3, as DNA: TGTGCCAGCAAAACTGTGGGAGGGAAAGTCAATCAGCCCCAGCATTTT. It yields the protein CASKTVGGKVNQPQHF. The chain carries TRBV21-1 and TRBJ1-5. TRBV21-1 is an annotated pseudogene. The CDR3 length is 16 residues.

This clone was seen a single time. The chain recombines TRBV5-1 with TRBJ1-1; tentative D call: TRBD1 (5 bases). V lost 3 bases to trimming and J lost 1 base, with 13 bases between them. This CDR3 region has 15 residues. The germline V gene has CDR1 SGHRS and CDR2 YFSETQ. CDR3 DNA: TGCGCCAGCAGCTCTCAGGGAAGTCAGAACACTGAAGCTTTCTTT. Translation gives CASSSQGSQNTEAFF.

This rearrangement joins TRBV3-1 (or the pseudogene TRBV3-2) to TRBJ1-1, with TRBD1 matching 7 bases. The CDR3 has 13 residues. Germline CDR1 and CDR2: LGHDT and YNNKEL (reference sequence). J gave up 4 bases and V 7 bases, and 6 bases lay outside the gene matches. This CDR3 reads CASNPTGPTEAFF. As DNA, the CDR3 is TGTGCCAGCAACCCGACAGGGCCCACTGAAGCTTTCTTT.